This TCR beta chain was documented in a study of T cell clonotyping in hematopoietic cell transplantation. CDR1 is LNHDA and CDR2 is SQIVND in the germline V gene (reference sequence). V was clipped by 3 bases and J by 5 bases, with 8 bases between them. This CDR3 is built from 13 residues. Clones were sequenced by immunoSEQ multiplex PCR, and TCRdb holds only the in-frame ones, with some missing. Of some 4,300 clones in the sample, about 96% were seen once. Recipients were bled about 28 days pretransplant and at posttransplant days 30, 100, 180. The V call is TRBV19, the J call TRBJ1-5, with D unresolved. The source material was PBMCs, sampled 100 days after allogeneic stem cell transplant. This TCR was recovered from a male patient aged 40 to 50 who had an allogeneic stem cell transplant from a related donor, so the T cells may come from the graft donor. Some clones in this sample may be carry-over from other donors' samples. DNA for the CDR3: TGTGCCAGTAGTATGGTTTTGCATCAGCCCCAGCATTTT. Translated, it gives CASSMVLHQPQHF.